Listed below are T cell receptor beta chains from one sample, sequenced in a study of blood T cell repertoires in COVID-19. Profiling relied on immunoSEQ multiplex PCR, and the TCRdb table lists in-frame clones only, not all of them. Of about 140,000 clones in the sample, 85% were seen once. The sequencing sample was made of peripheral blood. The receptors were sampled from a man aged 50 to 60 with acute or convalescent COVID-19. CDR3s include the opening cysteine and the closing phenylalanine or tryptophan.

V gene | CDR3 protein
TRBV4-1 | CASSQVENGYEQYF
TRBV5-1 | CASSLGSGGSEQFF
TRBV29-1 | CSVNRGSSYEQYF
TRBV3-1/TRBV3-2 | CASSLQGANTEAFF
TRBV5-4 | CASSPRTGTGELFF
TRBV10-3 | CAISSPSVYEQYF
TRBV11-2 | CASSSVGGDSYNEQFF
TRBV7-6 | CASSLGLAETQYF
TRBV5-4 | CASSGSGLSYEQYF
TRBV29-1 | CSAGGGGMNTEAFF
TRBV11-2 | CASSSLQGWTEAFF
TRBV24-1 | CATSGWDRGADTQYF
TRBV2 | CASRLPGEGDTEAFF
TRBV29-1 | CSVAREAPLHF
TRBV18 | CASSPGTGGRSGNTIYF
TRBV6-5 | CASSYRQGVTDTQYF
TRBV10-3 | CAISEPDRGGTYEQYF